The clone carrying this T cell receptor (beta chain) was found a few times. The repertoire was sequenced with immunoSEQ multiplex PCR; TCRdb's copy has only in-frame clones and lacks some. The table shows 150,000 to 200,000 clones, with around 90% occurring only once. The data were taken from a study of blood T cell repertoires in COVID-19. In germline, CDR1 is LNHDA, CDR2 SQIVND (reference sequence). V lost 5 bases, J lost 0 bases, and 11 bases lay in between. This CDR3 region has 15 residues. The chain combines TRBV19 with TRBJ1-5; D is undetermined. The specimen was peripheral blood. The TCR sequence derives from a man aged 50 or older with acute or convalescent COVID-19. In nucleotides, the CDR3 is TGTGCCAGTAGTGTACGACAAAATAGCAATCAGCCCCAGCATTTT. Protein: CASSVRQNSNQPQHF. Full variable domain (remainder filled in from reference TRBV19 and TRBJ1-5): DGGITQSPKYLFRKEGQNVTLSCEQNLNHDAMYWYRQDPGQGLRLIYYSQIVNDFQKGDIAEGYSVSREKKESFPLTVTSAQKNPTAFYLCASSVRQNSNQPQHFGDGTRLSIL.